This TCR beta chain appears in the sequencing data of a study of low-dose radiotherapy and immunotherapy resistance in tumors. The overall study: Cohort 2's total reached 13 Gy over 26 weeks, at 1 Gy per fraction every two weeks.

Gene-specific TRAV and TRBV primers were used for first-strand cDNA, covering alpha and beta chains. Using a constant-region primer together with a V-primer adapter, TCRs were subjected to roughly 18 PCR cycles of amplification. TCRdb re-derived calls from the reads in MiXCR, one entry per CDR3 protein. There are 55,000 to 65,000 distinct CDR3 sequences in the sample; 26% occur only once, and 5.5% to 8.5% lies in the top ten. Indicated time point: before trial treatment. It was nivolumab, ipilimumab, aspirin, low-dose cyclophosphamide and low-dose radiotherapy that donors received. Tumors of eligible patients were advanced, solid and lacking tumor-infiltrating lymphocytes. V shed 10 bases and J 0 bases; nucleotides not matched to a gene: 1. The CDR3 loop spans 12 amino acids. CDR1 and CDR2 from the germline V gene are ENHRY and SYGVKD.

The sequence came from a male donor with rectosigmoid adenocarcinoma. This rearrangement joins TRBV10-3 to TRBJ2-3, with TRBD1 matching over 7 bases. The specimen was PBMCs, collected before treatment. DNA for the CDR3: TGTGCCACGACAGGGAGCACAGATACGCAGTATTTT. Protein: CATTGSTDTQYF.